This T cell receptor (beta chain) was captured in a study of cytomegalovirus exposure and HLA in healthy donors. Study-level results: An Asian-associated ancestry cluster reportedly showed fewer N-insertions than the approximately 670-donor mean in a later analysis.

The PCR used 60 Vbeta and 13 Jbeta primers. Assay used: immunoSEQ multiplex PCR; TCRdb lists only in-frame clones, some missing. In the table there are about 200,000 clones, 70% of which are singletons. Trimming took 2 bases from V and 0 from J, leaving 11 bases between them. The germline V gene has CDR1 SEHNR and CDR2 FQNEAQ (reference sequence). CDR3 length: 15 amino acids. As to this clone: Its antigen is as yet unknown.

Sequencing input: PBMCs. The gene calls are TRBV7-9 and TRBJ2-7, with D perhaps matching TRBD1 (6 bases). The TCR comes from a man aged 35 to 55 in good health and CMV-seropositive. The CDR3 is CASSLRQDSSYEQYF. CDR3 nucleotides: TGTGCCAGCAGCTTACGGCAGGACAGCTCCTACGAGCAGTACTTC. The whole variable domain, remainder taken from reference TRBV7-9 and TRBJ2-7, is DTGVSQNPRHKITKRGQNVTFRCDPISEHNRLYWYRQTLGQGPEFLTYFQNEAQLEKSRLLSDRFSAERPKGSFSTLEIQRTEQGDSAMYLCASSLRQDSSYEQYFGPGTRLTVT.